Listed below are T cell receptor beta chains from one sample, sequenced in a study of T-cell reconstitution after alpha-beta-depleted transplantation in children. TCRdb analysed the PCR reads with MiXCR anew, one entry per CDR3 protein. The table lists about 110,000 distinct CDR3 sequences, 10% of them singletons, with about 7.3% in the top ten. This specimen was PBMCs from the stem cell graft donor, taken from the stem cell graft. Receptors originate from a human donor who donated a stem cell graft to a child with acute lymphoblastic leukemia. The CDR3 runs from the conserved cysteine through the conserved F or W. D genes are given only for firm matches. Size is stated as how often the clone was seen (once, few, many) or a class if it is expanded.

TRBV7-2,many,.,TRBJ1-6,TGTGCCAGCACAGGGACGGGATTCTCACCCCTCCACTTT,CASTGTGFSPLHF
TRBV15,many,TRBD2,TRBJ2-7,TGTGCCACCAGCAGAGATAGCGGGGCCACCTACGAGCAGTACTTC,CATSRDSGATYEQYF
TRBV6-1,few,.,TRBJ1-6,TGTGCCAGCACCCTTACCAGGGCCCCCGGGGCCCTCCACTTT,CASTLTRAPGALHF
TRBV5-1,many,.,TRBJ1-2,TGCGCCAGCAGCCCGGGCTCAGGGAATGGCTACACCTTC,CASSPGSGNGYTF
TRBV28,many,.,TRBJ2-3,TGTGCCAGCAGTTTACTATCCCGCACAGATACGCAGTATTTT,CASSLLSRTDTQYF
TRBV5-1,many,.,TRBJ2-1,TGCGCCAGCAGCTTGGGAACTCGGAATGAGCAGTTCTTC,CASSLGTRNEQFF
TRBV5-1,many,.,TRBJ2-2,TGCGCCAGTAAAAACCGGGAGAAGAACACCGGGGAGCTGTTTTTT,CASKNREKNTGELFF
TRBV5-1,many,TRBD1,TRBJ1-5,TGCGCCAGCAGTACCACCGGGACAGCCAATCAGCCCCAGCATTTT,CASSTTGTANQPQHF
TRBV6-2/TRBV6-3,many,TRBD1,TRBJ2-7,TGTGCCAGCAGACGACAGGGGGTCCCCTACGAGCAGTACTTC,CASRRQGVPYEQYF
TRBV6-5,many,.,TRBJ2-1,TGTGCCAGCAGCTATGGGGGGGGCGCGTACAATGAGCAGTTCTTC,CASSYGGGAYNEQFF
TRBV6-5,many,.,TRBJ1-5,TGTGCCAGCAGATTGGAACAGAATAGCAATCAGCCCCAGCATTTT,CASRLEQNSNQPQHF
TRBV4-3,many,TRBD2,TRBJ2-7,TGCGCCAGCAGCCCACTAGCGGTAAGACCCTACGAGCAGTACTTC,CASSPLAVRPYEQYF
TRBV7-2,many,TRBD2,TRBJ2-1,TGTGCCAACCGACTAGCGGGAGGAAGCTCCTACAATGAGCAGTTCTTC,CANRLAGGSSYNEQFF